Listed here is a single TCR beta chain. No cognate antigen has been identified for it. One base away there is no much larger clone; base qualities are not given. The sample belongs to a study of regulatory T cells in long-lasting Graves disease (dated by TCRdb to about 2021). Background on the whole study: Persistent Graves' disease meant more than 5 years of antithyroid drug treatment with TSH receptor autoantibodies that stayed positive. The study was conducted in China and was registered as a clinical trial. In the clinical cohort, patients with persistent Graves' disease had used antithyroid drugs for an average of roughly ten years. A total of 33 samples underwent TCR sequencing: about 13 from persistent and roughly 20 from newly diagnosed Graves' disease patients. This study used TCR sequencing and RNA sequencing of peripheral blood to compare persistent Graves' disease patients against newly diagnosed Graves' disease patients.

In the germline V gene (reference sequence), CDR1 corresponds to PRHDT and CDR2 to FYEKMQ. The CDR3 runs 14 residues from the cysteine to the phenylalanine. Only the CDR3 DNA stays, 42 bases, in frame from base 1. V has 5 bases trimmed and J has 4 bases trimmed; junction bases matching no gene number 7. Library preparation used multiplex PCR. Instrument on record: Illumina HiSeq 4000. TCR beta libraries were built with iRepertoire HTBI primers and Arm-PCR amplification of CDR3 regions. Before sequencing, the PCR products underwent gel purification. Processing in the source paper ran as follows. Gene usage analysis of CDR3 amino acid clonotypes used the 55 to 65 TRBV and 14 TRBJ segments found across samples. Filtered high-quality paired reads were merged into contigs using COPE and FqMerger. BLAST was used to align contigs to IMGT TRBV, TRBD and TRBJ reference genes, and CDR3 was defined according to IMGT. Clonotypes above 0.1% frequency were classified as highly expanded clones. Repertoire diversity was measured by Shannon entropy, and V-J evenness by the Gini coefficient. Clonotypes shared by more than one individual were considered public. TCRdb applied fastp at Q25 and MiXCR to the public reads, then kept only in-frame beta chains. Entries are consolidated by CDR3 protein sequence, retaining the most common genes and DNA. The V and J calls here are based on TCRdb, not the publication. The sample yields roughly 500,000 distinct CDR3 sequences; roughly 21% were counted once. About 6.6% of the sample belongs to the ten largest clones.

The paper as a whole reports these results and caveats: TRBV28, TRBJ1-2 and TRBJ2-5 were preferentially used in persistent disease, while TRBV20-1 and TRBJ2-1 were favored in newly diagnosed disease. Only the TCR beta chain was sequenced and analyzed. Compared with newly diagnosed patients, patients with persistent Graves' disease had lower TCR Shannon entropy and fewer highly expanded clones, which suggests clonal expansion. Patients with persistent disease shared more public clonotypes (approximately 2,500) than newly diagnosed patients did (nearly 1,000). Because the primary lesion, thyroid tissue, could not be accessed, the study looked at peripheral blood alone. The small sample size was acknowledged by the authors as a limitation that may reduce accuracy.

This sample's time point label indicates: persistent/refractory GD, antithyroid drugs over 5 years with positive TRAb. RNA was extracted from PBMCs in TRIzol for both TCR sequencing and RNA sequencing. The diagnosis of Graves' disease followed American Thyroid Association guidelines. Patients for the study were recruited at an endocrinology department in Xi'an, China. From each patient, around 9 milliliters of peripheral blood was collected into an EDTA anticoagulant tube. Ficoll Paque Plus density gradient separation was used to isolate PBMCs, and no further T cell sorting was performed. An Agilent 2100 Bioanalyzer and agarose gel were used to check RNA quality, while a NanoDrop 2000 measured RNA concentration.

This TCR derives from a female donor with Graves disease. The rearranged chain carries TRBV13 and TRBJ1-2, with 7 bases matching TRBD1. The sequences come from peripheral blood mononuclear cells (PBMCs), collected when the disease was refractory, from a patient treated with antithyroid drugs. The nucleotide sequence reads TGTGCCAGCAGCACGGGACAGAATCCCTATGGCTACACCTTC. This translates into CASSTGQNPYGYTF.